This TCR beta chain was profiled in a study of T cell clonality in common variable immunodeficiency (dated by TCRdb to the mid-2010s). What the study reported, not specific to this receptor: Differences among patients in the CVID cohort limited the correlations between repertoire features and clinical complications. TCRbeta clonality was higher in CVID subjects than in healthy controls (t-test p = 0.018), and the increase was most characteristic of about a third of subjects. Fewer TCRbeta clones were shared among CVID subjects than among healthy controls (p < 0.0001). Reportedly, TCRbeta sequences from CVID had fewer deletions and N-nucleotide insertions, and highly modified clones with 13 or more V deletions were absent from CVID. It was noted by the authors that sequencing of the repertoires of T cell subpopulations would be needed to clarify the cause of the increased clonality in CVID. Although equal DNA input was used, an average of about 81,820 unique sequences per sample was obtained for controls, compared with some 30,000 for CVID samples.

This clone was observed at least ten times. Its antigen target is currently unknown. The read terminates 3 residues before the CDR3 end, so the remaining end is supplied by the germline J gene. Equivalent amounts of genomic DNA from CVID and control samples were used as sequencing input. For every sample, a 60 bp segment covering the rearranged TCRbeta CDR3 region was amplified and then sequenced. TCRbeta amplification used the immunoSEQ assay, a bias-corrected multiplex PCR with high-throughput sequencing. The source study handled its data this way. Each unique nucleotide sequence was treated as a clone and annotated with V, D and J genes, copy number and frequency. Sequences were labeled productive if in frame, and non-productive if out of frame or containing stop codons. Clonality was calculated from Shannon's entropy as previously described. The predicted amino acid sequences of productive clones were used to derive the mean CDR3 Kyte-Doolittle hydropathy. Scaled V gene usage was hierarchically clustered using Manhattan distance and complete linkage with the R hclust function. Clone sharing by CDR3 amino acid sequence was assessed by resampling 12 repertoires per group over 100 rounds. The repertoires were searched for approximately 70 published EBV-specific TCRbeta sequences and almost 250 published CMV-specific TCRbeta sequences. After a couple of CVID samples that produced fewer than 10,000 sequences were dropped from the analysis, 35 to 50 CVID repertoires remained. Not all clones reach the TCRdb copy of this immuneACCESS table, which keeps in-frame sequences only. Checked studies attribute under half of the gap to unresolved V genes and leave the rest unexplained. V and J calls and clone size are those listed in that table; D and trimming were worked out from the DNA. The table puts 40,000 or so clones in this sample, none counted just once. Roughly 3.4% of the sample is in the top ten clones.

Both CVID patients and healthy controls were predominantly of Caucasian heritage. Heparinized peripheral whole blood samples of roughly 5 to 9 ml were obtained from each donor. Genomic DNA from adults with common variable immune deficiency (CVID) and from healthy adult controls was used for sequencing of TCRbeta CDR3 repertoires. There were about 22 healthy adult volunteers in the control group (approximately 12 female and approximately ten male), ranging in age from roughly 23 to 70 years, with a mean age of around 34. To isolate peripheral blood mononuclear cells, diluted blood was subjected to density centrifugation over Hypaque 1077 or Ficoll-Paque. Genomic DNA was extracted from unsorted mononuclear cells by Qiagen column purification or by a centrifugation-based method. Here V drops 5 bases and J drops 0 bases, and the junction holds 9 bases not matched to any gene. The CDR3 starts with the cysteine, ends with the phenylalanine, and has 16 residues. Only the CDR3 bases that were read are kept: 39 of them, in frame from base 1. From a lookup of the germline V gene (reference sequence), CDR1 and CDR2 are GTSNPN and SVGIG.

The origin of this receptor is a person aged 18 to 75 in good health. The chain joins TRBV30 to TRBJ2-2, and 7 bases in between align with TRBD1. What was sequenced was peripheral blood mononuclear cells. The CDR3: CAWSDLGTANTGELFF. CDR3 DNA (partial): TGTGCCTGGTCAGATTTGGGGACAGCGAACACCGGGGAG.